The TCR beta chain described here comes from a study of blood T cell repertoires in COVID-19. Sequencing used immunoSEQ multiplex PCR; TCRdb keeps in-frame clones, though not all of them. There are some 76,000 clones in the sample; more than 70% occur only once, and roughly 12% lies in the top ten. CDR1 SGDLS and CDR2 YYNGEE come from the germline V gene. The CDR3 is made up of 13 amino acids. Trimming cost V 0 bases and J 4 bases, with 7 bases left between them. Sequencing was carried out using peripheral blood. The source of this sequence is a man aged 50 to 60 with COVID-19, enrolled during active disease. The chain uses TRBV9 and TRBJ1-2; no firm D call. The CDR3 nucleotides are TGTGCCAGCAGCGTAGGGGGAGGCTATGGCTACACCTTC. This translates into CASSVGGGYGYTF.